This entry lists 32 T cell receptor beta chains sequenced from one sample in a study of blood T cell repertoires in COVID-19. The method was immunoSEQ multiplex PCR; TCRdb's version includes in-frame clones alone and lacks a portion of them. The sample lists fewer than 250,000 clones, about 86% occurring once. The sequenced sample was PBMCs or T cells enriched from blood (not recorded which). Receptor source: a woman aged 35 to 49 with acute COVID-19.

In DNA form, the CDR3 reads TGTGCCATCAGTGCGGGACAGGGAAAAAACGAGCAGTACTTC. As protein: CAISAGQGKNEQYF. The rearrangement links TRBV10-3 to TRBJ2-7, with 9 bases aligning to TRBD1. With 4 bases clipped from V and 5 bases from J, the junction kept 6 bases outside the gene matches. The CDR3 spans 14 residues. Germline V gene lookup returns CDR1 ENHRY and CDR2 SYGVKD.

This clone was detected only a few times. V is TRBV2 and J is TRBJ1-2, with 9 bases that match TRBD1. The germline gives CDR1 SNHLY, CDR2 FYNNEI. V shed 9 bases, J shed 6 bases, and the junction held 11 bases outside the gene matches. The CDR3 covers 14 residues. In DNA, the CDR3 is TGTGCCAGGGGCCCAAGGACAGGGGCGGATGGCTACACCTTC. It translates to CARGPRTGADGYTF.

This clone was counted once. This rearrangement joins TRBV28 to TRBJ1-2; a weak D match, TRBD1 (6 bases). Trimming removed 7 bases from V and 4 bases from J, with 13 bases in between. The CDR3 totals 13 residues. Per the germline V gene, CDR1 is MDHEN and CDR2 is SYDVKM. The CDR3 DNA is TGTGCCAGCACCAGAGGGGGGGGCTATGGCTACACCTTC. Amino acids: CASTRGGGYGYTF.

The V gene is TRBV7-3, the J gene TRBJ2-1, with TRBD1 as a possible D gene (5 bases). Germline CDR1 is SGHTA and CDR2 is FQGTGA. V was clipped by 5 bases and J by 6 bases, with 17 bases between them. This CDR3 has 15 amino acids. CDR3 sequence reads: CASSQGSERTNEQFF. CDR3 sequence (DNA): TGTGCCAGCAGCCAGGGTTCGGAGCGAACCAATGAGCAGTTCTTC.

The chain recombines TRBV6-2 or TRBV6-3 with TRBJ1-1; D might be TRBD1 (6 bases). Germline V lookup: CDR1 MNHEY, CDR2 SVGEGT. Trimming left V 2 bases short and J 6 bases short, with 13 bases between. The CDR3 is 14 amino acids. The CDR3 region has the DNA TGTGCCAGCAGTTACGAGGGGGTAAGGCCTGAAGCTTTCTTT. Encoded protein: CASSYEGVRPEAFF.

This chain uses TRBV7-2 with TRBJ2-7, with 13 positions matching TRBD2. This CDR3 spans 16 amino acids. Germline V gives CDR1 SGHTA, CDR2 FQGNSA. J gave up 1 base and V 5 bases, and 5 bases lay outside the gene matches. DNA of the CDR3: TGTGCCAGCAGCGTGGGACTAGCGGGATTTTCCTACGAGCAGTACTTC. It translates to CASSVGLAGFSYEQYF. The entire variable domain, with the rest obtained from reference TRBV7-2 and TRBJ2-7, is as follows: GAGVSQSPSNKVTEKGKDVELRCDPISGHTALYWYRQSLGQGLEFLIYFQGNSAPDKSGLPSDRFSAERTGGSVSTLTIQRTQQEDSAVYLCASSVGLAGFSYEQYFGPGTRLTVT.

This clone was found once. One end of the junction varies from germline; a read error may be responsible. The V gene is TRBV5-1, the J gene TRBJ2-1; 7 nucleotides align to TRBD2. Germline CDR1 is SGHRS and CDR2 is YFSETQ. The CDR3 spans 15 residues. This CDR3 is CASRLDNQRGDEQFF. The CDR3 DNA sequence: TGCGCCAGCAGATTGGACAACCAACGGGGGGATGAGCAGTTCTTC.

The chain recombines TRBV28 with TRBJ2-7; perhaps TRBD2 as D (5 bases). Trimming took 7 bases from V and 0 from J, leaving 10 bases between them. This CDR3 spans 13 amino acids. Per germline, CDR1 MDHEN and CDR2 SYDVKM. CDR3 sequence (DNA): TGTGCCAGCAACCCGGGGAGCTCCTACGAGCAGTACTTC. Translation gives CASNPGSSYEQYF.

This clone was counted a single time. V usage is TRBV19 and J usage is TRBJ1-5; D is ambiguous. The CDR3 totals 12 residues. The germline CDR1 and CDR2 sequences are LNHDA and SQIVND (reference sequence). V dropped 3 bases and J dropped 8 bases, with 8 bases sitting between them. Here the CDR3 reads CASSIGSKPQHF. Here the CDR3 DNA reads TGTGCCAGTAGTATCGGGAGTAAGCCCCAGCATTTT.

This clone appeared a few times. The CDR3 loop reads CASSRSGNTEAFF. The CDR3 nucleotides read TGTGCCAGCAGCCGTTCAGGGAACACTGAAGCTTTCTTT. This chain joins TRBV14 and TRBJ1-1; D is unclear. The CDR3 is 13 amino acids. With 4 bases removed from V and 1 base from J, the gap between germline ends came to 7 bases. Per the germline V gene, CDR1 is SGHDN and CDR2 is FVKESK.

A single count supports this clone. The chain employs TRBV5-4 and TRBJ2-7, with TRBD1 matching 7 bases. In germline, CDR1 is SGHNT, CDR2 YYREEE (reference sequence). This CDR3 spans 15 amino acids. Trimming at V came to 4 bases and at J to 5 bases, leaving 12 bases not matched to a gene. CDR3 bases: TGTGCCAGCAGCATGCCCGGGACAGTGACCCACGAGCAGTACTTC. It translates to CASSMPGTVTHEQYF.

The V and J genes are TRBV28 and TRBJ1-1; a possible D gene is TRBD1 (5 bases). Trimming shortened V by 7 bases and J by 11 bases, and 17 bases separated the two germline ends. There are 12 residues in the CDR3. The V gene's germline CDR1 is MDHEN and CDR2 SYDVKM. In DNA form, the CDR3 reads TGTGCCAGCATGGGAGGCGGGGGTGTGGCTTTCTTT. Translating gives CASMGGGGVAFF.

This clone was detected only once. The chain couples TRBV15 to TRBJ2-5, with D possibly TRBD2 on 5 matching bases. Germline lookup yields CDR1 LNHNV and CDR2 YYDKDF (reference sequence). The CDR3 length is 12 residues. The V end was cut by 2 bases, the J end by 7 bases, with 8 bases between. The chain's CDR3 is CATSRNAGTQYF. CDR3 in DNA: TGTGCCACCAGCAGAAACGCGGGGACCCAGTACTTC.

V usage is TRBV5-6 and J usage is TRBJ1-6; 9 bases are shared with TRBD1. After removal of 0 bases from V and 8 bases from J, the junction contained 3 bases not matched to a gene. The germline gives CDR1 SGHDT, CDR2 YYEEEE. This CDR3 has 15 amino acids. In DNA form, the CDR3 reads TGTGCCAGCAGCTTGGGGGGGACAGGGCATTCACCCCTCCACTTT. Amino acid sequence: CASSLGGTGHSPLHF.

V is TRBV7-7 and J is TRBJ2-2; 12 bases align to TRBD2. Trimming at V came to 5 bases and at J to 0 bases, leaving 4 bases not matched to a gene. Germline loops: CDR1 SSHAT, CDR2 FNYEAQ (reference sequence). The CDR3 spans 17 residues. CDR3 region: CASSPWTSGTNTGELFF. CDR3 DNA: TGTGCCAGCAGCCCCTGGACTAGCGGGACGAACACCGGGGAGCTGTTTTTT.

The chain carries TRBV27 and TRBJ2-7, with a tentative D call TRBD1 (6 bases). This CDR3 is 12 amino acids long. V was shortened by 4 bases and J by 6 bases, with 10 bases between the two germline ends. Germline values: CDR1 MNHEY, CDR2 SMNVEV (reference sequence). DNA for the CDR3: TGTGCCAGCAGTTCGACAGGCGGCGAGCAGTACTTC. It specifies CASSSTGGEQYF.

The V and J genes are TRBV2 and TRBJ1-2, with D possibly matching TRBD1 (5 bases). V dropped 4 bases and J dropped 0 bases, with 9 bases sitting between them. Germline CDR1 reads SNHLY; CDR2 reads FYNNEI. This CDR3 comprises 14 residues. CDR3 region: CASSGQFTNYGYTF. CDR3 coding DNA: TGTGCCAGCAGTGGACAGTTTACTAACTATGGCTACACCTTC.

The CDR3 loop reads CASSSSDRGSGYTF. The CDR3 DNA is TGTGCCAGCAGTTCGTCGGACAGGGGTAGCGGCTACACCTTC. The chain combines TRBV28 with TRBJ1-2, with 9 bases identical to TRBD1. The V segment lost 4 bases and the J segment 8 bases; nucleotides outside the gene matches: 8. This CDR3 region has 14 residues. Germline V gene data show CDR1 as MDHEN and CDR2 as SYDVKM.

V gene TRBV5-5 combines with J gene TRBJ2-7, with D tentatively TRBD2 (6 bases). In germline, CDR1 is SGHKS, CDR2 YYEKEE (reference sequence). The CDR3 runs 15 residues. The V end was cut by 2 bases, the J end by 3 bases, with 15 bases between. The chain's CDR3 is CASSLGPEGGYEQYF. CDR3 sequence (DNA): TGTGCCAGCAGCTTAGGTCCGGAGGGAGGCTACGAGCAGTACTTC.

This rearrangement joins TRBV3-1 (or the pseudogene TRBV3-2) to TRBJ2-7; D gene uncertain. Germline CDR1 and CDR2: LGHDT and YNNKEL (reference sequence). The CDR3 is 13 residues long. The V gene lost 1 base and the J gene lost 4 bases, with 8 bases spanning the gap. The CDR3 is CASSQGSPYEQYF. The CDR3 region has the DNA TGTGCCAGCAGCCAAGGTTCCCCGTACGAGCAGTACTTC.

This sequence joins TRBV7-3 and TRBJ2-5; D remains unclear. The length of the CDR3 is 13 residues. In germline, CDR1 is SGHTA, CDR2 FQGTGA. Trimming removed 4 bases at V and 1 base at J, with 7 bases between. The CDR3 sequence: CASSSYSQETQYF. The DNA of the CDR3 is TGTGCCAGCAGCTCTTACAGCCAAGAGACCCAGTACTTC.

This clone was counted once. The chain couples TRBV4-1 to TRBJ1-3, with D tentatively TRBD1 (5 bases). Between the trimmed V and J ends, which lost 5 bases and 4 bases, there was a span of 9 bases. This CDR3 is 13 amino acids long. Germline V gene data show CDR1 as MGHRA and CDR2 as YSYEKL. The CDR3 loop reads CASSREGGNTIYF. The CDR3 coding sequence is TGCGCCAGCAGCAGGGAGGGGGGAAACACCATATATTTT.

V usage is TRBV6-5 and J usage is TRBJ2-7, with 9 bases fitting TRBD2. Germline loops: CDR1 MNHEY, CDR2 SVGAGI. After removal of 7 bases from V and 3 bases from J, the junction contained 7 bases not matched to a gene. The CDR3 is made up of 14 amino acids. The CDR3 reads CASKAGGSFYEQYF. The CDR3 DNA is TGTGCCAGCAAAGCGGGAGGCTCGTTCTACGAGCAGTACTTC.

V usage is TRBV12-3 or TRBV12-4 and J usage is TRBJ2-1, with unresolved D. With 6 bases removed from V and 9 bases from J, the gap between germline ends came to 12 bases. The length of the CDR3 is 12 residues. The CDR3 spells CASSQVTGEQFF. CDR3 in DNA: TGTGCCAGCAGCCAAGTCACGGGTGAGCAGTTCTTC.

The J gene is TRBJ1-4, the V gene TRBV18, with TRBD1 matching over 7 bases. The germline gives CDR1 KGHSH, CDR2 LQKENI. Losses at the gene ends were 6 bases for V and 8 bases for J; bases not matched to a gene: 6. This CDR3 has 13 residues. The CDR3 coding sequence is TGTGCCAGCTCCCGACAGGGTGGCGAAAAACTGTTTTTT. As protein: CASSRQGGEKLFF. The full variable domain, rest sourced from reference TRBV18 and TRBJ1-4, is NAGVMQNPRHLVRRRGQEARLRCSPMKGHSHVYWYRQLPEEGLKFMVYLQKENIIDESGMPKERFSAEFPKEGPSILRIQQVVRGDSAAYFCASSRQGGEKLFFGSGTQLSVL.

The V gene is TRBV2, the J gene TRBJ2-1; D uncertain. CDR1 and CDR2 from the germline V gene are SNHLY and FYNNEI. The CDR3 consists of 13 residues. V was clipped by 4 bases and J by 3 bases, with 7 bases between them. The CDR3 DNA is TGTGCCAGCAGTGCGACTGGCTACAATGAGCAGTTCTTC. Protein product: CASSATGYNEQFF. Full variable domain (remainder filled in from reference TRBV2 and TRBJ2-1): EPEVTQTPSHQVTQMGQEVILRCVPISNHLYFYWYRQILGQKVEFLVSFYNNEISEKSEIFDDQFSVERPDGSNFTLKIRSTKLEDSAMYFCASSATGYNEQFFGPGTRLTVL.

The rearrangement joins TRBV19 to TRBJ1-4; 7 bases line up with TRBD1. V was pared by 6 bases and J by 4 bases, with 8 bases of the junction left unmatched. From germline, CDR1 is LNHDA and CDR2 SQIVND (reference sequence). The CDR3 totals 15 residues. The DNA of the CDR3 is TGTGCCAGTAGCCGTGGACAGGTTTATAATGAAAAACTGTTTTTT. The encoded protein is CASSRGQVYNEKLFF. The variable domain in full, with the rest retrieved from reference TRBV19 and TRBJ1-4, is DGGITQSPKYLFRKEGQNVTLSCEQNLNHDAMYWYRQDPGQGLRLIYYSQIVNDFQKGDIAEGYSVSREKKESFPLTVTSAQKNPTAFYLCASSRGQVYNEKLFFGSGTQLSVL.

This rearrangement joins TRBV19 to TRBJ2-1, with 10 bases that match TRBD2. This CDR3 has 14 residues. J gave up 5 bases and V 7 bases, and 5 bases lay outside the gene matches. Germline lookup yields CDR1 LNHDA and CDR2 SQIVND (reference sequence). The CDR3 region has the DNA TGTGCCAGTAAGACTAGCGGGTGGCACAATGAGCAGTTCTTC. It yields the protein CASKTSGWHNEQFF.

As regards this clone: One junction end does not reproduce the germline sequence, and a read error may be involved. The chain recombines TRBV27 with TRBJ2-7, with TRBD1 matching over 7 bases. The CDR3 covers 13 residues. Germline values: CDR1 MNHEY, CDR2 SMNVEV (reference sequence). This chain's CDR3 is CASSLSRGNEQYF. The DNA for the CDR3 is TGTGCCAGCAGCTTATCCAGGGGGAACGAGCAGTACTTC.

The gene calls are TRBV7-9 and TRBJ1-1; TRBD1 is a possible D gene (5 bases). Trimming stripped 6 bases from V and 1 base from J, with 12 bases between. Germline CDR1 is SEHNR and CDR2 is FQNEAQ (reference sequence). CDR3 length: 14 residues. The CDR3 region is CASRGGVGNTEAFF. CDR3 in DNA: TGTGCCAGCAGGGGGGGAGTAGGGAACACTGAAGCTTTCTTT.

The rearrangement uses TRBV5-8 and TRBJ2-7; the match to TRBD1 covers 9 bases. The CDR3 totals 16 residues. Losses at the gene ends were 4 bases for V and 3 bases for J; bases not matched to a gene: 11. CDR1 is SGHTS and CDR2 is YDEGEE in the germline V gene. CDR3 coding DNA: TGTGCCAGCAGCCGGGGACAGGGAGTAACCCTCTACGAGCAGTACTTC. Translated, it gives CASSRGQGVTLYEQYF.

The rearrangement links TRBV9 to TRBJ2-5; 8 bases map to TRBD1. V shed 0 bases and J 5 bases; nucleotides not matched to a gene: 12. Germline V gives CDR1 SGDLS, CDR2 YYNGEE. The CDR3 loop spans 17 amino acids. CDR3 in DNA: TGTGCCAGCAGCGTAGGGGACAGGAAGGGCATTGGGGAGACCCAGTACTTC. Amino acids: CASSVGDRKGIGETQYF.